This passage covers 31 T cell receptor beta chains from one sample sequenced in a study of vaccination and CD4 T cells after COVID-19. Specified treatment: approximately 11-day PBMC culture with coronavirus spike peptide pools or control peptides (ViraFEST assay). The assay that was used to sequence DNA from cultured CD4+ T cells was the Oncomine TCR Beta short-read assay. TCRdb recomputed calls from the PCR reads with MiXCR, one row per CDR3 protein. The data contain a few thousand distinct CDR3 sequences, approximately 78% of them singletons. Their target antigens are unknown. Material for sequencing was CD4+ T cells from blood, cultured in vitro. The source of these receptors is a human donor who had recovered from COVID-19.

In its sample, this clonotype is large. This chain uses TRBV20-1 with TRBJ1-1; tentative D call: TRBD1 (6 bases). Trimming left V 1 base short and J 1 base short, with 10 bases between. This CDR3 comprises 14 residues. Germline lookup yields CDR1 DFQATT and CDR2 SNEGSKA (reference sequence). CDR3 sequence: CSARGGGGNTEAFF. The DNA of the CDR3 is TGCAGTGCTAGAGGGGGAGGGGGGAACACTGAAGCTTTCTTT.

This rearrangement joins TRBV7-2 to TRBJ1-2, with D unclear. This CDR3 region has 16 residues. Germline CDR1 and CDR2: SGHTA and FQGNSA. With 2 bases removed from V and 8 bases from J, the gap between germline ends came to 21 bases. In nucleotides, the CDR3 is TGTGCCAGCAGCTTACAGCGGGTGTCCGCCTTTGGGGGCTACACCTTC. Amino acid sequence: CASSLQRVSAFGGYTF. The complete variable domain, with remaining parts taken from reference TRBV7-2 and TRBJ1-2, reads GAGVSQSPSNKVTEKGKDVELRCDPISGHTALYWYRQSLGQGLEFLIYFQGNSAPDKSGLPSDRFSAERTGGSVSTLTIQRTQQEDSAVYLCASSLQRVSAFGGYTFGSGTRLTVV.

This clonotype was detected only once. A single base separates this from a much larger clone, so it may be a read error. This CDR3 is missing its conserved last phenylalanine or tryptophan, likely due to a read error. The chain links TRBV19 to TRBJ2-5, with D hard to call. The CDR3 is made up of 13 amino acids. Germline CDR1 reads LNHDA; CDR2 reads SQIVND (reference sequence). The germline V and J ends were trimmed by 4 bases and 4 bases, with 10 bases remaining between them. The CDR3 spells CASSRGFVETQYY. CDR3 DNA: TGTGCCAGTAGTAGGGGATTCGTAGAGACCCAGTACTAC.

The DNA of the CDR3 is TGTGCCAGCAGCATTAATAGCGGGGGGTCGTACGAGCAGTACTTC. Encoded protein: CASSINSGGSYEQYF. This sequence joins TRBV7-9 and TRBJ2-7; 10 bases are a match to TRBD2. The CDR3 is 15 residues long. Looked up from germline, CDR1 is SEHNR and CDR2 is FQNEAQ (reference sequence). J gave up 4 bases and V 5 bases, and 8 bases lay outside the gene matches.

The V call is TRBV12-3 or TRBV12-4, the J call TRBJ2-2; a weak D match, TRBD1 (5 bases). Trimming shortened V by 5 bases and J by 3 bases, and 7 bases separated the two germline ends. The CDR3 covers 13 residues. CDR3 nucleotides: TGTGCCAGCAGTAGGGGTTACACCGGGGAGCTGTTTTTT. Translated, it gives CASSRGYTGELFF.

The chain couples TRBV6-1 to TRBJ1-1, with D hard to call. CDR3 length: 11 amino acids. CDR1 is MNHNS and CDR2 is SASEGT in the germline V gene. Trimming removed 5 bases at V and 4 bases at J, with 5 bases between. CDR3 DNA sequence: TGTGCCAGCAGTAAGTTCACTGAAGCTTTCTTT. Translated: CASSKFTEAFF.

This clonotype has only a few counts. The chain has TRBV19 and TRBJ1-2, with 10 bases matching TRBD1. V shed 5 bases and J 4 bases; nucleotides not matched to a gene: 7. CDR1 LNHDA and CDR2 SQIVND come from the germline V gene (reference sequence). There are 15 residues in the CDR3. CDR3 DNA sequence: TGTGCCAGTAGTTTCACCGGGACAGGGGCCTATGGCTACACCTTC. This encodes CASSFTGTGAYGYTF.

This clonotype was recorded once. The V and J genes are TRBV19 and TRBJ1-2; 8 positions match TRBD1. This CDR3 has 14 residues. The V segment lost 3 bases and the J segment 2 bases; nucleotides outside the gene matches: 2. Germline values: CDR1 LNHDA, CDR2 SQIVND (reference sequence). The CDR3 bases are TGTGCCAGTAGTATTGGACAGGGCAACTATGGCTACACCTTC. Protein: CASSIGQGNYGYTF.

This sequence joins TRBV4-1 and TRBJ1-2, with TRBD1 as a possible D gene (6 bases). Germline lookup yields CDR1 MGHRA and CDR2 YSYEKL. CDR3 length: 15 amino acids. The ends were cut back, 2 bases at V and 8 bases at J, with 18 bases in the middle. CDR3 in amino acids: CASSQLRGESAGYTF. DNA for the CDR3: TGCGCCAGCAGCCAACTCAGGGGAGAATCCGCAGGCTACACCTTC.

The chain uses TRBV20-1 and TRBJ2-2; unclear D gene. There are 14 residues in the CDR3. CDR1 and CDR2 (germline): DFQATT, SNEGSKA (reference sequence). V lost 3 bases to trimming and J lost 0 bases, with 8 bases between them. In DNA, the CDR3 is TGCAGTGCTAGGGGCACCTCGAACACCGGGGAGCTGTTTTTT. Residues: CSARGTSNTGELFF.

By sample share, this clonotype is large (0.1 to 1%). V and J are TRBV19 and TRBJ1-2; TRBD1 is a possible D gene (5 bases). The CDR3 runs to 13 residues. Germline V gene lookup returns CDR1 LNHDA and CDR2 SQIVND (reference sequence). The ends were cut back, 5 bases at V and 7 bases at J, with 14 bases in the middle. The CDR3 is CASSSGRGGGYTF. CDR3 DNA: TGTGCCAGTAGTTCTGGCCGGGGGGGTGGCTACACCTTC.

This clonotype appeared once. The rearrangement joins TRBV4-2 to TRBJ1-2; D is possibly TRBD1 (6 bases). V lost 2 bases and J lost 1, with 11 bases in between. Germline lookup yields CDR1 LGHNA and CDR2 YNFKEQ. The CDR3 extends over 15 amino acids. The CDR3 nucleotides are TGTGCCAGCAGCCAAAACAGGGTAGATAACTATGGCTACACCTTC. Its protein product is CASSQNRVDNYGYTF.

V gene TRBV18 combines with J gene TRBJ1-1, with D maybe TRBD1 (5 bases). This CDR3 is 13 amino acids long. Germline CDR1 KGHSH, CDR2 LQKENI. V gave up 3 bases and J gave up 11 bases, with 16 bases separating them. The chain's CDR3 is CASSPGAADWAFF. As DNA, the CDR3 is TGTGCCAGCTCACCCGGGGCGGCGGATTGGGCTTTCTTT. The whole variable domain, filled in from reference TRBV18 and TRBJ1-1, reads NAGVMQNPRHLVRRRGQEARLRCSPMKGHSHVYWYRQLPEEGLKFMVYLQKENIIDESGMPKERFSAEFPKEGPSILRIQQVVRGDSAAYFCASSPGAADWAFFGQGTRLTVV.

The J gene is TRBJ2-3, the V gene TRBV20-1; D unclear. Trimming cost V 3 bases and J 6 bases, with 10 bases left between them. The CDR3 runs 12 residues. The germline V gene has CDR1 DFQATT and CDR2 SNEGSKA (reference sequence). The CDR3 protein is CSARAMGDTQYF. The DNA of the CDR3 is TGCAGTGCTAGGGCCATGGGGGATACGCAGTATTTT.

The V gene is TRBV3-1, the J gene TRBJ1-2, with 9 bases identical to TRBD1. The CDR3 runs to 14 residues. Germline values: CDR1 LGHDT, CDR2 YNNKEL (reference sequence). The J segment lost 4 bases and the V segment lost 3 bases, leaving 3 bases of the junction unmatched. The CDR3 protein is CASSQHRGLYGYTF. The CDR3 bases are TGTGCCAGCAGCCAGCACAGGGGGCTCTATGGCTACACCTTC.

The table lists this clonotype with a few counts. This CDR3 is CASSPGSSGNTIYF. CDR3 bases: TGTGCCAGCAGCCCAGGGAGCTCTGGAAACACCATATATTTT. V and J are TRBV11-3 and TRBJ1-3; a weak D match, TRBD1 (5 bases). The CDR3 covers 14 residues. Germline lookup yields CDR1 SGHNT and CDR2 YENEEA. With 5 bases removed from V and 0 bases from J, the gap between germline ends came to 8 bases. Full variable domain (remainder filled in from reference TRBV11-3 and TRBJ1-3): EAGVVQSPRYKIIEKKQPVAFWCNPISGHNTLYWYLQNLGQGPELLIRYENEEAVDDSQLPKDRFSAERLKGVDSTLKIQPAELGDSAVYLCASSPGSSGNTIYFGEGSWLTVV.

This chain connects TRBV12-3 or TRBV12-4 to TRBJ1-2; no definite D call. V was clipped by 7 bases and J by 0 bases, with 15 bases between them. CDR3 size: 15 residues. CDR3 loop: CASTARQISNYGYTF. The CDR3 DNA is TGTGCCAGCACAGCCCGGCAGATATCTAACTATGGCTACACCTTC.

The J gene is TRBJ1-3, the V gene TRBV27; D is unresolved. The germline gives CDR1 MNHEY, CDR2 SMNVEV (reference sequence). CDR3 length equals 15 residues. Trimming cost V 8 bases and J 4 bases, with 18 bases left between them. The CDR3 DNA is TGTGCCAGCCGGGGAACGAGGGAGTTGGGAAACACCATATATTTT. Translation gives CASRGTRELGNTIYF.

CDR3 in DNA: TGTGCCAGCGACCGGACAGGAATTCTTGGAGCTTTCTTT. Translation: CASDRTGILGAFF. The chain links TRBV7-9 to TRBJ1-1, with 7 bases that match TRBD1. This CDR3 is 13 amino acids long. CDR1 is SEHNR and CDR2 is FQNEAQ in the germline V gene (reference sequence). V lost 8 bases, J lost 10 bases, and 13 bases stayed unmatched.

This clonotype is categorized as large. The rearrangement uses TRBV6-1 and TRBJ1-3; TRBD1 might be the D (6 bases). Trimming stripped 2 bases from V and 4 bases from J, with 12 bases between. CDR3 length equals 15 residues. Germline V gene data show CDR1 as MNHNS and CDR2 as SASEGT. In DNA, the CDR3 is TGTGCCAGCAGTGAAAAGCAGGGGACCGGAAACACCATATATTTT. The encoded protein is CASSEKQGTGNTIYF.

The chain combines TRBV30 with TRBJ1-2; maybe TRBD1 (5 bases). The CDR3 spans 15 residues. V lost 3 bases to trimming and J lost 4 bases, with 18 bases between them. The germline CDR1 and CDR2 sequences are GTSNPN and SVGIG (reference sequence). CDR3 sequence reads: CAWRSKGNSPYGYTF. In DNA, the CDR3 is TGTGCCTGGAGGAGTAAGGGGAATAGTCCCTATGGCTACACCTTC.

Note on this clonotype: This sequence may be a read error, since a much larger clone differs from it by one base. The chain recombines TRBV20-1 with TRBJ1-2, with 11 positions matching TRBD1. The CDR3 runs 14 residues. Germline V gene data show CDR1 as DFQATT and CDR2 as SNEGSKA (reference sequence). In DNA, the CDR3 is TGCAGTGCTGGACCGGACAGGGGGCGGACGGGCTACGCCTTC. It is translated as CSAGPDRGRTGYAF.

J is TRBJ1-3 and V is TRBV7-9; weak D call: TRBD1 (6 bases). The germline CDR1 and CDR2 sequences are SEHNR and FQNEAQ (reference sequence). V was trimmed by 4 bases and J by 1 base, leaving 14 bases between them. The CDR3 consists of 16 residues. The CDR3 nucleotides read TGTGCCAGCAGCTCGGCCACAGGGTTATCTGGAAACACCATATATTTT. Encoded protein: CASSSATGLSGNTIYF.

This clonotype was seen just once. The V gene is TRBV20-1, the J gene TRBJ2-2; D is undetermined. Germline CDR1 DFQATT, CDR2 SNEGSKA (reference sequence). V was trimmed by 1 base and J by 2 bases, leaving 8 bases between them. The CDR3 contains 14 residues. The chain's CDR3 is CSARGYSNTGELFF. The CDR3 coding sequence is TGCAGTGCTAGAGGATATAGCAACACCGGGGAGCTGTTTTTT.

The chain joins TRBV7-3 to TRBJ2-3; D unresolved. Trimming cost V 1 base and J 8 bases, with 22 bases left between them. The CDR3 loop spans 17 amino acids. From germline, CDR1 is SGHTA and CDR2 FQGTGA. This chain's CDR3 is CASSLNGRPNAMGTQYF. The CDR3 DNA reads as TGTGCCAGCAGCTTAAACGGCAGACCCAACGCTATGGGTACGCAGTATTTT.

The genes are TRBV20-1 and TRBJ1-4; TRBD1 is a possible D gene (5 bases). CDR1 and CDR2 from the germline V gene are DFQATT and SNEGSKA (reference sequence). The CDR3 contains 14 residues. V gave up 3 bases and J gave up 5 bases, with 13 bases separating them. As DNA, the CDR3 is TGCAGTGCTAGGGGGACCCTCCAAAATGAAAAACTGTTTTTT. Its protein product is CSARGTLQNEKLFF.

This clonotype was observed a few times. The chain joins TRBV5-4 to TRBJ1-2; weak D call: TRBD1 (5 bases). Trimming pared 3 bases from V and 4 bases from J, leaving 16 bases between. The CDR3 length is 15 residues. The V gene's germline CDR1 is SGHNT and CDR2 YYREEE (reference sequence). In nucleotides, the CDR3 is TGTGCCAGCAGCTCCTTCAGCAGGGATTTCTATGGCTACACCTTC. It is translated as CASSSFSRDFYGYTF.

This sequence joins TRBV5-1 and TRBJ2-2, with 9 bases fitting TRBD1. Per germline, CDR1 SGHRS and CDR2 YFSETQ. Losses at the gene ends were 2 bases for V and 4 bases for J; bases not matched to a gene: 3. The CDR3 contains 15 residues. DNA for the CDR3: TGCGCCAGCAGCTTTGGACAGGGGCCCACCGGGGAGCTGTTTTTT. This sequence encodes CASSFGQGPTGELFF.

The table lists this clonotype with a few counts. The chain uses TRBV2 and TRBJ1-2, with a possible D match to TRBD1 (5 bases). Germline lookup yields CDR1 SNHLY and CDR2 FYNNEI. Trimming removed 7 bases at V and 7 bases at J, with 19 bases between. The CDR3 extends over 14 amino acids. CDR3 sequence: CASNPGREPSGYTF. The DNA for the CDR3 is TGTGCCAGCAACCCGGGCAGGGAACCCTCTGGCTACACCTTC. Looking up the rest from reference TRBV2 and TRBJ1-2 gives the full variable domain: EPEVTQTPSHQVTQMGQEVILRCVPISNHLYFYWYRQILGQKVEFLVSFYNNEISEKSEIFDDQFSVERPDGSNFTLKIRSTKLEDSAMYFCASNPGREPSGYTFGSGTRLTVV.

The V and J genes are TRBV20-1 and TRBJ1-5; D is undetermined. The V gene lost 3 bases and the J gene lost 3 bases, with 15 bases spanning the gap. The V gene's germline CDR1 is DFQATT and CDR2 SNEGSKA (reference sequence). The CDR3 is 15 residues long. The CDR3 sequence is CSARGMEGNNQPQHF. CDR3 nucleotide sequence: TGCAGTGCTAGGGGGATGGAGGGAAACAATCAGCCCCAGCATTTT.

This clonotype was counted between two and nine times. The chain carries TRBV19 and TRBJ2-7; D is uncertain. This CDR3 has 11 residues. Per the germline V gene, CDR1 is LNHDA and CDR2 is SQIVND (reference sequence). Trimming left V 4 bases short and J 3 bases short, with 4 bases between. The CDR3 loop is CASSNSYEQYF. DNA of the CDR3: TGTGCCAGTAGTAACAGCTACGAGCAGTACTTC.